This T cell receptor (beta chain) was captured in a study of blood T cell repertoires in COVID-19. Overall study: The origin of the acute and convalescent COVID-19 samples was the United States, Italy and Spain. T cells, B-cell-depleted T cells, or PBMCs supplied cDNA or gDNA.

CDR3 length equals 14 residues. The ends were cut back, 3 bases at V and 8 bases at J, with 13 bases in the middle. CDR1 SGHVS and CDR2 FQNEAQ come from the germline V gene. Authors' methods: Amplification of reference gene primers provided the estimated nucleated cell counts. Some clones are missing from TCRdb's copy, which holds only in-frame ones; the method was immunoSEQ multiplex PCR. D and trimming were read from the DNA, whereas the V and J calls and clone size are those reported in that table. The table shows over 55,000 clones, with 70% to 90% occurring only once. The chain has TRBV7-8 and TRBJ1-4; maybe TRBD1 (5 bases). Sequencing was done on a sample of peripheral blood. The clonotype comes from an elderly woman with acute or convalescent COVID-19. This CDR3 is CASSLRDPREKLFF. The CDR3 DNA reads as TGTGCCAGCAGCTTGCGGGACCCCCGAGAAAAACTGTTTTTT.